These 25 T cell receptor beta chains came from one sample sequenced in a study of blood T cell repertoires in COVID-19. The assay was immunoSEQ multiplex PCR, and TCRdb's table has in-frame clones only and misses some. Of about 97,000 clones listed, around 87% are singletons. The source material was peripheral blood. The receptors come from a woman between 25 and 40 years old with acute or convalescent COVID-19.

The chain's CDR3 is CASSSPGLNTEAFF. The DNA of the CDR3 is TGTGCCAGCAGTTCACCAGGGCTGAACACTGAAGCTTTCTTT. This chain connects TRBV28 to TRBJ1-1; D may be TRBD1 (5 bases). V gave up 4 bases and J gave up 0 bases, with 9 bases separating them. CDR3 length: 14 residues. Germline V gives CDR1 MDHEN, CDR2 SYDVKM. Combining the CDR3 with reference TRBV28 and TRBJ1-1 gives the whole variable domain DVKVTQSSRYLVKRTGEKVFLECVQDMDHENMFWYRQDPGLGLRLIYFSYDVKMKEKGDIPEGYSVSREKKERFSLILESASTNQTSMYLCASSSPGLNTEAFFGQGTRLTVV.

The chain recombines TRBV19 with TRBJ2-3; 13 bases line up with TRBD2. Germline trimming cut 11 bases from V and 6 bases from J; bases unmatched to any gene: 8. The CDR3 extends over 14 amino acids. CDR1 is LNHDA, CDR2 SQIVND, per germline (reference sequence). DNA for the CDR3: TGTGCCTCTGAACTAGCGGGGGGGCGGGATACGCAGTATTTT. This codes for CASELAGGRDTQYF.

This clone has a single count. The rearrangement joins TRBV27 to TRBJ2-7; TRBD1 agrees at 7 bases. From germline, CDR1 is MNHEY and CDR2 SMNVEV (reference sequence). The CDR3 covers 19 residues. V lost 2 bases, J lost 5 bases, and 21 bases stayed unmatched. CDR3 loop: CASSLVAQTGSDRSDEQYF. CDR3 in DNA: TGTGCCAGCAGTTTAGTGGCGCAGACAGGGTCCGACCGCAGCGACGAGCAGTACTTC.

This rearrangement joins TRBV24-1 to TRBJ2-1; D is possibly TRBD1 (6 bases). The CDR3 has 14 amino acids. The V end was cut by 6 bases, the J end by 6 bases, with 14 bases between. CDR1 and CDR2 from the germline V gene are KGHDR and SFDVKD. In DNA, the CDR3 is TGTGCCACCAGTAACGTGGGGGCAAGCAATGAGCAGTTCTTC. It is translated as CATSNVGASNEQFF.

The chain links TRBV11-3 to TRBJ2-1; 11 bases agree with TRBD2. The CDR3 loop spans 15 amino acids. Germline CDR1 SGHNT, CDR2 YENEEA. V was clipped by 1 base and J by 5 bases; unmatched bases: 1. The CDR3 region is CASSLGLAGHNEQFF. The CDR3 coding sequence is TGTGCCAGCAGCTTAGGACTAGCGGGGCACAATGAGCAGTTCTTC. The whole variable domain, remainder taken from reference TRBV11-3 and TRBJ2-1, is EAGVVQSPRYKIIEKKQPVAFWCNPISGHNTLYWYLQNLGQGPELLIRYENEEAVDDSQLPKDRFSAERLKGVDSTLKIQPAELGDSAVYLCASSLGLAGHNEQFFGPGTRLTVL.

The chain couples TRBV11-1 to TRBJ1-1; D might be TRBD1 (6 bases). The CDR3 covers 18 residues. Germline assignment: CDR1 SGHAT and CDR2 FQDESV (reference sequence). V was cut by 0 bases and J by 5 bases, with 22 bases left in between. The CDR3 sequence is CASSLAGWGRADVTEAFF. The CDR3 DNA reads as TGTGCCAGCAGCTTAGCTGGTTGGGGGCGGGCGGACGTGACTGAAGCTTTCTTT.

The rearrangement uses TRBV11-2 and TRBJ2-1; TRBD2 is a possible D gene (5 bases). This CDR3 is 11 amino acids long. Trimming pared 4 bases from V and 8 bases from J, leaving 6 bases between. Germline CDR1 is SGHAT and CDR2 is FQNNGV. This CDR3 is CASSSSHEQFF. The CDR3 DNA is TGTGCCAGCAGCTCTAGCCATGAGCAGTTCTTC.

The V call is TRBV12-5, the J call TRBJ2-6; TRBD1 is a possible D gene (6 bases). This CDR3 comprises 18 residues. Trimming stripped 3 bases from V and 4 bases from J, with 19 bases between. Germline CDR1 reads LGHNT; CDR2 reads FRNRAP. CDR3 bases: TGTGCTAGTGGTTTCGGGGTGGGGGCCGCTCTAGGGGCCAACGTCCTGACTTTC. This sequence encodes CASGFGVGAALGANVLTF.

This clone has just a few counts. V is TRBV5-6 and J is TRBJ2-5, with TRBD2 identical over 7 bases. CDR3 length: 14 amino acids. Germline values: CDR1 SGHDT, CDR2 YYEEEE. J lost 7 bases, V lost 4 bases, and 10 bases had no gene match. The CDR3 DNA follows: TGTGCCAGCAGCCTCGGGGGGTTCGCCGGGACCCAGTACTTC. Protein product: CASSLGGFAGTQYF.

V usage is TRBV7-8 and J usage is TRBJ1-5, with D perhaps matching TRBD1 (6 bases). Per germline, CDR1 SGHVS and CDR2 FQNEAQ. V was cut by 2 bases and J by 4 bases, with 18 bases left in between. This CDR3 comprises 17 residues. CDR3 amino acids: CASSLLSGQGKNQPQHF. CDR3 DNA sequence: TGTGCCAGCAGCTTATTGTCCGGGCAGGGGAAAAATCAGCCCCAGCATTTT. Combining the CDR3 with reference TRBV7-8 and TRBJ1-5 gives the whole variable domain GAGVSQSPRYKVAKRGQDVALRCDPISGHVSLFWYQQALGQGPEFLTYFQNEAQLDKSGLPSDRFFAERPEGSVSTLKIQRTQQEDSAVYLCASSLLSGQGKNQPQHFGDGTRLSIL.

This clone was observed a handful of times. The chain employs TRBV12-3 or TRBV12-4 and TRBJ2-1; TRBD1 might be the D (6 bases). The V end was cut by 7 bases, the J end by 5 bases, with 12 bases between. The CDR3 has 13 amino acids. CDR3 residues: CASNAGGHNEQFF. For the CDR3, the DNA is TGTGCCAGCAACGCTGGGGGCCACAATGAGCAGTTCTTC.

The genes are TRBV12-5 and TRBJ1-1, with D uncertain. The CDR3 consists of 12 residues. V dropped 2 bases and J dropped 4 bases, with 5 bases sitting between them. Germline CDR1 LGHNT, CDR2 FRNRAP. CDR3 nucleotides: TGTGCTAGTGGTTTGAGCCCCACTGAAGCTTTCTTT. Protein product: CASGLSPTEAFF.

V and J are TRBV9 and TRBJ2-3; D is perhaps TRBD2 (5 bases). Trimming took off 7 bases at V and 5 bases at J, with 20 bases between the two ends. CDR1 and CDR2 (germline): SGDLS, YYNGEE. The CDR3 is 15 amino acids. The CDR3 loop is CASCCGPREGDTQYF. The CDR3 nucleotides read TGTGCCAGCTGCTGTGGTCCGAGGGAAGGAGATACGCAGTATTTT.

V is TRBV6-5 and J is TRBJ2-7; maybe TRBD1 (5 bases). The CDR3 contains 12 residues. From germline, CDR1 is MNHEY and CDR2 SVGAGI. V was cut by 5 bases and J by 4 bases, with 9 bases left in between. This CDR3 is CASSPDTYEQYF. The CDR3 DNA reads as TGTGCCAGCAGTCCGGACACTTACGAGCAGTACTTC.

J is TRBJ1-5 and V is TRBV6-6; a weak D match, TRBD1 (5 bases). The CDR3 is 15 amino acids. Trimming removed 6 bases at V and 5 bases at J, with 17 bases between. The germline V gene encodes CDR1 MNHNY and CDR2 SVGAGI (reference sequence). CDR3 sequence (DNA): TGTGCCAGCAGCTACACGCGACAGTCCCATCAGCCCCAGCATTTT. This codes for CASSYTRQSHQPQHF.

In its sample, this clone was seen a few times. The CDR3: CASSFSRQDNSPLHF. In nucleotides, the CDR3 is TGTGCCAGCAGCTTCAGTCGGCAGGATAATTCACCCCTCCACTTT. The chain employs TRBV7-9 and TRBJ1-6; unclear D gene. Trimming took 3 bases from V and 5 from J, leaving 11 bases between them. The germline V gene has CDR1 SEHNR and CDR2 FQNEAQ (reference sequence). The CDR3 consists of 15 residues.

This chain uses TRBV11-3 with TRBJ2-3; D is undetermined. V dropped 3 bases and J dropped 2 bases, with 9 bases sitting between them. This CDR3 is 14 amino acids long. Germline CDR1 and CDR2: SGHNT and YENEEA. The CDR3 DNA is TGTGCCAGCAGCTTTACTCCTGACACAGATACGCAGTATTTT. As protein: CASSFTPDTDTQYF. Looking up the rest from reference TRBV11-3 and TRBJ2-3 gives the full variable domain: EAGVVQSPRYKIIEKKQPVAFWCNPISGHNTLYWYLQNLGQGPELLIRYENEEAVDDSQLPKDRFSAERLKGVDSTLKIQPAELGDSAVYLCASSFTPDTDTQYFGPGTRLTVL.

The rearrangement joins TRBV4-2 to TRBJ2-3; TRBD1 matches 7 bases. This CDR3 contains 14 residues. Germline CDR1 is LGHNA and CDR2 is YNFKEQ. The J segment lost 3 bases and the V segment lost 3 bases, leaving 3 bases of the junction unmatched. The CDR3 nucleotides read TGTGCCAGCAGCCAGGCGGACAGGACAGATACGCAGTATTTT. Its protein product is CASSQADRTDTQYF.

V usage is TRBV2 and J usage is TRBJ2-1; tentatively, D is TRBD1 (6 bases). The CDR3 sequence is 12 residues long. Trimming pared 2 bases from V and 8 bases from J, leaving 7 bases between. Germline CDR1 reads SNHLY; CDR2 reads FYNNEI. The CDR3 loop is CASSERGYEQFF. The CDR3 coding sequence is TGTGCCAGCAGTGAAAGGGGGTATGAGCAGTTCTTC.

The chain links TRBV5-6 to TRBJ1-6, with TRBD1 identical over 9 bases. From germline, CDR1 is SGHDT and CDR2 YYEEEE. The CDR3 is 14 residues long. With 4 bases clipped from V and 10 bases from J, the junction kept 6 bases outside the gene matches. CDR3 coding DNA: TGTGCCAGCAGCCAGACAGGGGGTGACTCACCCCTCCACTTT. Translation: CASSQTGGDSPLHF.

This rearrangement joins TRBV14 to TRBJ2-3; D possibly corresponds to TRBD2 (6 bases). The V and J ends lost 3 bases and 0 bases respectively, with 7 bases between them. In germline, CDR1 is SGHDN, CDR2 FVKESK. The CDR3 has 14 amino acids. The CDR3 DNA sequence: TGTGCCAGCAGCCACGGGGGTAGCACAGATACGCAGTATTTT. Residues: CASSHGGSTDTQYF.

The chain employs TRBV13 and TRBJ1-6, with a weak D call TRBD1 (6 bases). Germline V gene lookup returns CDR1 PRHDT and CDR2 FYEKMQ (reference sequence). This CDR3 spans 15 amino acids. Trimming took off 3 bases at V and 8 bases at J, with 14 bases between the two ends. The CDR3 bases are TGTGCCAGCAGCTTCTCACAGGGTTCGGATTCACCCCTCCACTTT. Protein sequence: CASSFSQGSDSPLHF.

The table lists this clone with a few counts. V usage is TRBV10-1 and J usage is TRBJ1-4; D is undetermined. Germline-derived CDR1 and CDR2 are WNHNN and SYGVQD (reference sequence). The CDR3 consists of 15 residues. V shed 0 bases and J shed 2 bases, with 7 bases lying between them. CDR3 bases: TGCGCCAGCAGTGAGTCCGGGGAGACTAATGAAAAACTGTTTTTT. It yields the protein CASSESGETNEKLFF.

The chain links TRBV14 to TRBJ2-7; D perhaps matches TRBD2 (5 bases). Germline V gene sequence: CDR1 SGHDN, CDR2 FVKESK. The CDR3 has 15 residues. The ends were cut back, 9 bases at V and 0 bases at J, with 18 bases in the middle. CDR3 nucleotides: TGTGCCAGAACACGCAACGGGGAACTCTCCTACGAGCAGTACTTC. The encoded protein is CARTRNGELSYEQYF.

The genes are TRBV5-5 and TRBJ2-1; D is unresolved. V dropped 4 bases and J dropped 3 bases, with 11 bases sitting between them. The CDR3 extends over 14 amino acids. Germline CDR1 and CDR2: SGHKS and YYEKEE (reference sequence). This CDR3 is CASSLPPVYNEQFF. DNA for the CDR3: TGTGCCAGCAGCCTCCCCCCAGTCTACAATGAGCAGTTCTTC.